Below, one T cell receptor beta chain is given with its context. The sample carries other DNA sequences with the same CDR3. These data originate in a study of blood T cell repertoires in COVID-19. On the study more broadly: The United States, Italy and Spain supplied acute and convalescent COVID-19 samples. Nucleic acid was either cDNA or gDNA, and it came from T cells, B-cell-depleted T cells, or PBMCs.

In the authors' workflow: Reference gene primer amplification yielded estimated nucleated cell counts. The protocol was immunoSEQ multiplex PCR, while the TCRdb copy is restricted to in-frame clones and leaves out a portion. The DNA gave D and trimming, while V, J and clone size come from that table. The data contain approximately 120,000 clones, about 76% of them singletons. Germline V gene data show CDR1 as MNHNS and CDR2 as SASEGT. The length of the CDR3 is 14 residues. Unmatched junction bases numbered 3, after V lost 3 bases and J lost 2 bases. This sequence was found in an elderly man with acute or convalescent COVID-19. The chain uses TRBV6-1 and TRBJ2-7; 8 positions agree with TRBD1. Input material: peripheral blood. DNA of the CDR3: TGTGCCAGCAGTGATACAGGGGGACCCTACGAGCAGTACTTC. It specifies CASSDTGGPYEQYF.